This is a list of T cell receptor beta chains from one sample in a study of T cell responses to AZD1222 COVID-19 vaccine. Some clones are missing from TCRdb's copy, which holds only in-frame ones; the method was immunoSEQ multiplex PCR. The repertoire consists of 45,000 to 55,000 clones, with around 80% occurring once and the leading ten covering around 9.6%. The material was peripheral blood, obtained on day 0 of AZD1222 vaccination. The receptors shown here come from an adult in good health. CDR3s include the opening cysteine and the closing phenylalanine or tryptophan. A D gene is named only where the DNA matches it firmly. Some rows have no size entry. The others give once, few or many, or a class for an expanded clone.

clone_size	d_call	v_call	j_call	cdr3_aa	cdr3_nt
NA	NA	TRBV6-1	TRBJ1-2	CASSDSPRRAEAKGYGYTF	TGTGCCAGCAGTGACAGCCCGAGAAGGGCCGAAGCTAAGGGCTATGGCTACACCTTC
NA	TRBD1	TRBV24-1	TRBJ2-7	CATSGQGTGEQYF	TGTGCCACCAGTGGACAGGGAACGGGCGAGCAGTACTTC
NA	TRBD1	TRBV28	TRBJ1-2	CASRPDREGGYTF	TGTGCCAGCAGACCGGACAGGGAGGGTGGCTACACCTTC
NA	TRBD1	TRBV4-3	TRBJ1-3	CASSLTHRGLLGNTIYF	TGCGCCAGCAGCTTGACTCACAGGGGGCTTTTGGGAAACACCATATATTTT
NA	NA	TRBV19	TRBJ1-5	CASINSGAGGSNQPQHF	TGTGCCAGTATCAACTCAGGAGCAGGTGGTAGCAATCAGCCCCAGCATTTT
NA	NA	TRBV2	TRBJ1-1	CASSRTRDTEAFF	TGTGCCAGCAGTCGGACACGGGACACTGAAGCTTTCTTT
NA	NA	TRBV5-1	TRBJ1-6	CASSSTGKSPLHF	TGCGCCAGCAGCTCAACAGGGAAGTCACCCCTCCACTTT
NA	NA	TRBV18	TRBJ1-1	CASSPQGNTEAFF	TGTGCCAGCTCACCGCAGGGGAACACTGAAGCTTTCTTT
NA	NA	TRBV5-1	TRBJ1-2	CASSPRGGPNMDGYTF	TGCGCCAGCAGCCCACGGGGGGGGCCAAATATGGATGGCTACACCTTC
once	NA	TRBV9	TRBJ1-3	CASSVAPAGQSGNTIYF	TGTGCCAGCAGCGTAGCTCCTGCAGGGCAATCTGGAAACACCATATATTTT
NA	TRBD1	TRBV19	TRBJ1-5	CASSFLGQGSDQPQHF	TGTGCCAGTAGTTTCCTGGGACAGGGGAGCGATCAGCCCCAGCATTTT
NA	NA	TRBV5-1	TRBJ1-2	CASSAGRIINYGYTF	TGCGCCAGCAGCGCGGGACGGATTATTAACTATGGCTACACCTTC
once	NA	TRBV5-6	TRBJ2-5	CASSLRAVGIETQYF	TGTGCCAGCAGCTTGAGGGCAGTGGGGATTGAGACCCAGTACTTC
medium-sized	NA	TRBV21-1	TRBJ1-2	CASSKACGDGYTF	TGTGCCAGCAGCAAAGCGTGCGGGGATGGCTACACCTTC